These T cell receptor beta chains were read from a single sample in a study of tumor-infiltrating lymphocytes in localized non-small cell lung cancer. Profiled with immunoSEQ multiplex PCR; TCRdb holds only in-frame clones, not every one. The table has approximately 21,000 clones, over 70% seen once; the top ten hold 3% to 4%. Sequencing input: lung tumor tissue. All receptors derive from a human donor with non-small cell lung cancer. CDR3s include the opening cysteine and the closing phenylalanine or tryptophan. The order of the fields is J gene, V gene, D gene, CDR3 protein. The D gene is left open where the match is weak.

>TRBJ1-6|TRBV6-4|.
CASTPYSPLHF
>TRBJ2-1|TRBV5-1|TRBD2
CASSLLAGQYNEQFF
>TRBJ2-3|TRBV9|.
CASKSGRLGTDTQYF
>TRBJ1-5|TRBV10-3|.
CAISEGTINQPQHF
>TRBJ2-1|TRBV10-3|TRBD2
CAISGGLAGTDEQFF
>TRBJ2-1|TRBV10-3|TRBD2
CAINAGGITNEQFF
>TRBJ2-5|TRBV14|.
CASSPFQGGVTQYF
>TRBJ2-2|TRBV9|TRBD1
CASSLRTGDTGELFF
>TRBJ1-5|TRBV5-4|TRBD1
CASSSDRDVGQPQHF
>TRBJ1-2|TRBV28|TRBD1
CASSYEDRGDYGYTF
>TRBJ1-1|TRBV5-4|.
CASSFGGNTEAFF
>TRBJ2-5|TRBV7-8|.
CASSHPGGETQYF
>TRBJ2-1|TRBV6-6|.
CASSLPNEQFF
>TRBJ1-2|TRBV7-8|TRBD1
CASSLSDREDYGYTF
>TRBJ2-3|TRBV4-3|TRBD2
CASSQEVISGSGPTDTQYF
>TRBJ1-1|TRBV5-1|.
CASSLGDSKSEAFF
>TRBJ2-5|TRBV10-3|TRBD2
CAISEGGLAGVGETQYF
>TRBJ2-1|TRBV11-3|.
CASSLGTQGYYNEQFF
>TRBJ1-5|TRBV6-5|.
CASGKIPGQPQHF
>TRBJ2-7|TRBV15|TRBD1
CATSRDTGTGIYEQYF
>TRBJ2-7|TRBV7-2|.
CASSPGYRVDYEQYF
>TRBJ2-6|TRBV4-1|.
CASSQEGASGANVLTF
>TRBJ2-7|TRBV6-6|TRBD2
CASSRKREPHYEQYF
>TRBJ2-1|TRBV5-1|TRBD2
CASSLFLGGGPSNEQFF
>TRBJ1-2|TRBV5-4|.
CASSFGFWGNYGYTF
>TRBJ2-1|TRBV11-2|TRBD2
CASSPGTSGSLEQFF
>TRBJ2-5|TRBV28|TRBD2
CASSLALAGVETQYF
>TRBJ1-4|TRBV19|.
CASSIGGTREKLFF
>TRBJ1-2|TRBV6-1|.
CASSEEQGYGYTF
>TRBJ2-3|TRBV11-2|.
CASSISTDTQYF
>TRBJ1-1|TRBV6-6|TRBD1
CASTFDREPMNTEAFF
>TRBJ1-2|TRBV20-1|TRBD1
CSAGDRGYTF
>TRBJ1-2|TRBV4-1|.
CASSQEGSGRPLYGYTF
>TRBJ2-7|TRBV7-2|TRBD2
CASSQTSGQYEQYF
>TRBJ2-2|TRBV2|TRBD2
CASLWGEGTGELFF
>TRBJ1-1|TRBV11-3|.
CASSPGRTEAFF
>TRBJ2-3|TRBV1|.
CTSSQDPRTDTQYF
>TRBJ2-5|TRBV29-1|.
CSVSTSGAPRETQYF
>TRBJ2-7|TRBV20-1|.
CSTTGTYEQYF
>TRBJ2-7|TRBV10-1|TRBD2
CASSESRTSGSHEQYF
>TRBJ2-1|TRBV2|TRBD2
CASTFTSGLYEQFF
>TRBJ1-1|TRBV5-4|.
CASSHIWDTEAFF
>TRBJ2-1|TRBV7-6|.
CASSQGTGNEQFF
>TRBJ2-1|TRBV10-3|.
CAIRAKGIDNEQFF
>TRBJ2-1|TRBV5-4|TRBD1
CASSLRQGTTYNEQFF
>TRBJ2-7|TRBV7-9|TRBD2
CASSLVLAGTHEQYF
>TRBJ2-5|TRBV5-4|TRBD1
CASSFGTEETQYF
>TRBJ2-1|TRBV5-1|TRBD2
CASSLGGLALYNEQFF
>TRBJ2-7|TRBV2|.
CASNRLGTRGAYEQYF
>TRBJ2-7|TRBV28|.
CASSPHLLLYEQYF
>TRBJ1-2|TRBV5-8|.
CASSGPGLLYGYTF
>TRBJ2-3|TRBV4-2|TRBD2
CASSQDGGRGTDTQYF
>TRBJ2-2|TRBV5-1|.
CASSVGQANTGELFF
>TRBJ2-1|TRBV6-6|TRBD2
CASKSGLAAYNEQFF
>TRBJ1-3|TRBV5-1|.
CASSLVGSGNTIYF
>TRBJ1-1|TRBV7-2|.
CASSLDGAVTEAFF
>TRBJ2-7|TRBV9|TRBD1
CASSVSGTGGTYEQYF
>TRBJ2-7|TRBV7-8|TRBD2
CASSISGTSSYEQYF
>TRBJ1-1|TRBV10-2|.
CASRSNSYTEAFF